This T cell receptor (beta chain) was sequenced for a study of T cell responses to AZD1222 COVID-19 vaccine. About the research overall: Doses given second, at about 4 or about 12 weeks, were pooled.

The CDR3 is made up of 14 amino acids. Germline V gene data show CDR1 as SEHNR and CDR2 as FQNEAQ (reference sequence). V was clipped by 6 bases and J by 6 bases; unmatched bases: 7. Sequencing was performed with immunoSEQ multiplex PCR; in TCRdb, only in-frame clones are kept and a portion is missing. This sample has under 150,000 clones, with more than 90% found just once. The sample here was peripheral blood, taken on day 0 of AZD1222 vaccination. The clonotype was recovered from an adult in good health. This chain links TRBV7-9 with TRBJ2-4, with 8 nucleotides matching TRBD1. CDR3 sequence (DNA): TGTGCCAGCAGTTCAACCGGACAGGGAAACATTCAGTACTTC. Encoded protein: CASSSTGQGNIQYF. Combining the CDR3 with reference TRBV7-9 and TRBJ2-4 gives the whole variable domain DTGVSQNPRHKITKRGQNVTFRCDPISEHNRLYWYRQTLGQGPEFLTYFQNEAQLEKSRLLSDRFSAERPKGSFSTLEIQRTEQGDSAMYLCASSSTGQGNIQYFGAGTRLSVL.